The T cell receptor beta chain described here comes from a study of identical twins. Healthy Caucasians alone served as donors. A few counts support this clonotype. TCRdb re-called the 5' RACE reads with MiXCR, one entry per CDR3 protein. The sample includes about 530,000 distinct CDR3 sequences, about 15% of them seen just once. The same sample was also used in a study of yellow fever vaccine responses in identical twins.

The material sequenced was CD4+ T cells sorted from blood. This sequence originates from a woman aged 18-30 years in good health.

For the CDR3, the DNA is TGTGCCATCAGTGAGTCGCTGGGGGGCAACTACGAGCAGTACTTC. This translates into CAISESLGGNYEQYF. V gene TRBV10-3 combines with J gene TRBJ2-7, with D perhaps assigned TRBD1 or TRBD2 (6 bases each). The germline V and J ends were trimmed by 0 bases and 3 bases, with 12 bases remaining between them. The CDR3 is 15 residues long. Germline values: CDR1 ENHRY, CDR2 SYGVKD.